The rows below give T cell receptor beta chains drawn from one sample of a study of memory CD8 T cells in hepatitis C reinfection. The assay was immunoSEQ multiplex PCR, and TCRdb's table has in-frame clones only and misses some. The sample yields just over 45,000 clones, about 88% seen once. The sequenced sample was naive CD8+ T cells sorted from blood. These receptors were obtained from a man aged 18 to 30 with hepatitis C virus infection. Both conserved end residues are part of each CDR3. Fields, in order: V gene, D gene, clone size, J gene, CDR3 protein, CDR3 DNA. D genes are given only for firm matches. The size entry is marked missing in some rows and otherwise reads once, few, many or a size class.

TRBV11-2	TRBD1	-	TRBJ2-5	CASSPRDSPKETQYF	TGTGCCAGCAGCCCAAGGGACAGCCCAAAAGAGACCCAGTACTTC
TRBV9	TRBD1	-	TRBJ1-2	CASSARTGVDYGYTF	TGTGCCAGCAGCGCACGGACAGGTGTTGACTATGGCTACACCTTC
TRBV27	-	-	TRBJ2-2	CASSLGFSGTGELFF	TGTGCCAGCAGTTTAGGGTTTAGCGGAACCGGGGAGCTGTTTTTT
TRBV7-3	TRBD2	-	TRBJ2-7	CASSPIAGGPYEQYF	TGTGCCAGCAGCCCCATAGCGGGAGGGCCTTACGAGCAGTACTTC
TRBV13	-	-	TRBJ1-1	CASSSARGAARRGTEAFF	TGTGCCAGCAGCTCCGCGCGGGGGGCAGCCCGAAGGGGCACTGAAGCTTTCTTT
TRBV11-2	TRBD1	-	TRBJ2-2	CASSSGTGRVLNTGELFF	TGTGCCAGCAGCTCAGGGACAGGGAGAGTCCTGAACACCGGGGAGCTGTTTTTT
TRBV30	-	-	TRBJ1-2	CASPSQGGYTF	TGTGCCTCACCCTCCCAGGGTGGCTACACCTTC
TRBV27	TRBD1	-	TRBJ2-2	CASRQSGQGAAGELFF	TGTGCCAGCAGACAAAGTGGACAGGGGGCAGCCGGGGAGCTGTTTTTT
TRBV6-1	-	-	TRBJ1-1	CASREQGNTEAFF	TGTGCCAGCAGAGAACAGGGGAACACTGAAGCTTTCTTT
TRBV19	-	-	TRBJ1-5	CASSSWMAQGQPQHF	TGTGCCAGTAGTTCCTGGATGGCCCAGGGTCAGCCCCAGCATTTT
TRBV7-9	-	-	TRBJ2-5	CASSTGMFGETQYF	TGTGCCAGCAGCACAGGGATGTTCGGAGAGACCCAGTACTTC
TRBV9	TRBD1	-	TRBJ1-1	CASSVVRGQVNTEAFF	TGTGCCAGCAGCGTAGTCAGGGGACAGGTGAACACTGAAGCTTTCTTT
TRBV7-2	TRBD2	-	TRBJ2-5	CASSPGTSGRVQETQYF	TGTGCCAGCAGCCCCGGGACTAGCGGGAGGGTTCAAGAGACCCAGTACTTC
TRBV6-6	-	-	TRBJ2-1	CASSYSRAPRGNEQFF	TGTGCCAGCAGTTACTCCCGGGCCCCGAGAGGGAATGAGCAGTTCTTC
TRBV4-1	-	-	TRBJ2-3	CASSQIRTDTQYF	TGCGCCAGCAGCCAGATTCGGACAGATACGCAGTATTTT
TRBV15	TRBD2	-	TRBJ2-1	CATSSTSPNEQFF	TGTGCCACCAGCTCGACTAGCCCAAATGAGCAGTTCTTC
TRBV28	-	-	TRBJ2-7	CASSSTDTNYEQYF	TGTGCCAGCAGTTCGACAGACACTAATTACGAGCAGTACTTC
TRBV11-2	TRBD1	-	TRBJ2-2	CASSSSGQGAGELFF	TGTGCCAGCAGCTCCTCGGGACAGGGGGCCGGGGAGCTGTTTTTT
TRBV19	-	-	TRBJ2-5	CASSESYWTGREETQYF	TGTGCCAGTAGTGAGTCATACTGGACAGGGAGGGAAGAGACCCAGTACTTC
TRBV9	TRBD2	few	TRBJ2-3	CASSVFGGGATDTQYF	TGTGCCAGCAGCGTATTCGGCGGGGGGGCCACAGATACGCAGTATTTT
TRBV29-1	TRBD2	-	TRBJ2-5	CSVEKAGDPSGETQYF	TGCAGCGTTGAAAAAGCGGGGGATCCAAGCGGAGAGACCCAGTACTTC
TRBV29-1	-	-	TRBJ2-1	CSVELAGNNNEQFF	TGCAGCGTTGAATTGGCGGGAAACAACAATGAGCAGTTCTTC
TRBV27	TRBD1	-	TRBJ1-2	CASSLTGGSSVGYTF	TGTGCCAGCAGCCTGACAGGGGGATCTTCGGTCGGCTACACCTTC
TRBV5-1	TRBD1	-	TRBJ2-2	CASSWDRSNTGELFF	TGCGCCAGCAGCTGGGACAGGTCGAACACCGGGGAGCTGTTTTTT
TRBV10-3	-	once	TRBJ2-2	CAISDRANTGELFF	TGTGCCATCAGTGACAGGGCTAATACCGGGGAGCTGTTTTTT
TRBV4-2	TRBD2	-	TRBJ2-3	CASSQTLAGGWTDTQYF	TGTGCCAGCAGCCAAACCCTAGCGGGAGGATGGACAGATACGCAGTATTTT
TRBV11-3	TRBD2	-	TRBJ2-1	CASSPRDSGRVDEQFF	TGTGCCAGCAGCCCTCGGGATAGCGGGAGGGTAGATGAGCAGTTCTTC
TRBV7-9	-	-	TRBJ1-2	CASSLPGGESYGYTF	TGTGCCAGCAGCTTACCGGGGGGGGAGAGCTATGGCTACACCTTC
TRBV6-5	-	-	TRBJ1-5	CASSSGTTADQPQHF	TGTGCCAGCAGTTCCGGGACAACGGCGGATCAGCCCCAGCATTTT
TRBV6-5	-	few	TRBJ1-5	CASSKQGQPQHF	TGTGCCAGCAGTAAACAGGGTCAGCCCCAGCATTTT
TRBV6-6	TRBD1	-	TRBJ1-5	CATLRQGASNQPQHF	TGTGCCACGTTAAGACAGGGGGCGAGCAATCAGCCCCAGCATTTT
TRBV14	TRBD2	once	TRBJ2-6	CASSQFLTSGSSGANVLTF	TGTGCCAGCAGCCAGTTTCTGACTAGCGGGAGTTCTGGGGCCAACGTCCTGACTTTC
TRBV9	TRBD1	-	TRBJ2-6	CASSGGDRVASGANVLTF	TGTGCCAGCAGCGGAGGGGACAGGGTGGCCTCTGGGGCCAACGTCCTGACTTTC
TRBV27	TRBD1	-	TRBJ2-7	CASSPGQGPYEQYF	TGTGCCAGCAGTCCGGGACAGGGGCCTTACGAGCAGTACTTC
TRBV2	TRBD2	-	TRBJ2-1	CASSVASGRDEQFF	TGTGCCAGCAGTGTGGCTAGCGGGAGGGATGAGCAGTTCTTC
TRBV9	-	-	TRBJ2-7	CASSPQESHSYEQYF	TGTGCCAGCAGCCCCCAAGAGTCCCACTCCTACGAGCAGTACTTC
TRBV19	-	-	TRBJ1-1	CASSTLGGSTEAFF	TGTGCCAGTAGTACCCTGGGGGGGTCCACTGAAGCTTTCTTT
TRBV7-9	-	-	TRBJ2-5	CASSSIQGRKTQYF	TGTGCCAGCAGCTCCATACAGGGAAGAAAGACCCAGTACTTC
TRBV6-5	-	once	TRBJ1-1	CASSEREYTEAFF	TGTGCCAGCAGTGAGCGGGAATACACTGAAGCTTTCTTT
TRBV27	-	-	TRBJ1-5	CASSLRGEAQPQHF	TGTGCCAGCAGTTTACGGGGGGAGGCCCAGCCCCAGCATTTT
TRBV27	-	-	TRBJ2-1	CASSLVLGPEQFF	TGTGCCAGCAGTTTAGTGCTGGGGCCTGAGCAGTTCTTC
TRBV9	-	-	TRBJ2-1	CASSATTSWDEQFF	TGTGCCAGCAGCGCCACGACTAGTTGGGATGAGCAGTTCTTC
TRBV27	TRBD1	-	TRBJ2-1	CASSDRGGEQFF	TGTGCCAGCAGCGACAGGGGAGGTGAGCAGTTCTTC
TRBV7-6	TRBD1	-	TRBJ1-1	CASSPGTGGDTEAFF	TGTGCCAGCAGCCCCGGGACAGGGGGAGACACTGAAGCTTTCTTT
TRBV6-5	-	-	TRBJ1-1	CASSSSPRGNTEAFF	TGTGCCAGCAGTTCCTCCCCCAGGGGGAACACTGAAGCTTTCTTT
TRBV6-5	TRBD2	-	TRBJ2-2	CASSYSSGRAGGELFF	TGTGCCAGCAGTTATTCTAGCGGGAGGGCCGGCGGGGAGCTGTTTTTT
TRBV7-6	TRBD1	-	TRBJ2-5	CASSSGTGWGNQETQYF	TGTGCCAGCAGCTCTGGGACAGGGTGGGGGAACCAAGAGACCCAGTACTTC
TRBV28	TRBD2	-	TRBJ2-7	CAVSSRTSGSNYEQYF	TGTGCCGTATCATCTCGGACTAGCGGGAGCAACTACGAGCAGTACTTC
TRBV9	TRBD2	once	TRBJ2-5	CASSASGRVETQYF	TGTGCCAGCAGCGCTAGCGGGAGAGTGGAGACCCAGTACTTC
TRBV9	-	-	TRBJ2-3	CASSFAGATTDTQYF	TGTGCCAGCAGCTTCGCGGGGGCCACCACAGATACGCAGTATTTT
TRBV4-1	TRBD2	-	TRBJ2-5	CASSQSGLAVQETQYF	TGCGCCAGCAGCCAGTCAGGGCTAGCGGTGCAAGAGACCCAGTACTTC
TRBV6-6	TRBD1	-	TRBJ1-2	CASTLAHRDRDYGYTF	TGTGCCAGCACCCTCGCGCACCGGGACAGGGACTATGGCTACACCTTC
TRBV29-1	-	-	TRBJ2-2	CSVDLTGFGELFF	TGCAGCGTCGACCTTACAGGGTTCGGGGAGCTGTTTTTT
TRBV28	TRBD1	-	TRBJ2-5	CASSPGQGWETQYF	TGTGCCAGTTCTCCGGGACAGGGCTGGGAGACCCAGTACTTC
TRBV6-6	TRBD1	few	TRBJ2-2	CASTHRTGGLTGELFF	TGTGCCAGCACCCACCGGACAGGGGGTCTGACCGGGGAGCTGTTTTTT
TRBV9	-	once	TRBJ1-4	CASSVFGGGDEKLFF	TGTGCCAGCAGCGTTTTCGGGGGTGGTGATGAAAAACTGTTTTTT
TRBV10-2	TRBD2	once	TRBJ2-1	CASSDLREGQFF	TGCGCCAGCAGTGATCTGCGGGAGGGCCAGTTCTTC
TRBV2	TRBD1	-	TRBJ2-3	CASSHTRQGADTQYF	TGTGCCAGCAGCCACACACGACAGGGGGCAGATACGCAGTATTTT
TRBV19	TRBD1	-	TRBJ1-5	CASSIRTGGYGNQPQHF	TGTGCCAGTAGTATTCGGACAGGGGGGTACGGCAATCAGCCCCAGCATTTT
TRBV19	-	-	TRBJ1-5	CASTLIGGGGQPQHF	TGTGCCAGTACCCTCATCGGGGGGGGCGGGCAGCCCCAGCATTTT